Each of the 28 T cell receptor beta chains below was sequenced from the same sample in a study of blood T cell repertoires in COVID-19. Data came from immunoSEQ multiplex PCR; TCRdb stores just in-frame clones and leaves some out. The sample has under 250,000 clones, approximately 82% seen once. The sample comprised peripheral blood. The receptors were sampled from a woman between 50 and 59 years old with acute or convalescent COVID-19.

This clone was seen just once. The V call is TRBV10-3, the J call TRBJ1-6; D is perhaps TRBD1 (6 bases). The CDR3 covers 16 residues. V was cut by 5 bases and J by 7 bases, with 18 bases left in between. Germline CDR1 ENHRY, CDR2 SYGVKD. The CDR3 is CAISPGQTLGNSPLHF. CDR3 bases: TGTGCCATCAGTCCTGGACAGACCTTAGGGAATTCACCCCTCCACTTT.

This rearrangement joins TRBV5-1 to TRBJ2-1; TRBD2 agrees at 10 bases. The CDR3 contains 16 residues. Germline lookup yields CDR1 SGHRS and CDR2 YFSETQ. Losses at the gene ends were 4 bases for V and 5 bases for J; bases not matched to a gene: 9. CDR3 DNA sequence: TGCGCCAGCAGCAAAAAAGCGGGAGGGCCACACAATGAGCAGTTCTTC. This sequence encodes CASSKKAGGPHNEQFF. The full variable domain, with the rest looked up from reference TRBV5-1 and TRBJ2-1, is KAGVTQTPRYLIKTRGQQVTLSCSPISGHRSVSWYQQTPGQGLQFLFEYFSETQRNKGNFPGRFSGRQFSNSRSEMNVSTLELGDSALYLCASSKKAGGPHNEQFFGPGTRLTVL.

This clone was picked up one time. The rearrangement links TRBV9 to TRBJ2-7; weak D call: TRBD1 (6 bases). The CDR3 length is 15 residues. CDR1 is SGDLS and CDR2 is YYNGEE in the germline V gene. V lost 0 bases and J lost 2, with 12 bases in between. In DNA form, the CDR3 reads TGTGCCAGCAGCGTAGGGGGGCAGACAGCCTACGAGCAGTACTTC. Amino acid sequence: CASSVGGQTAYEQYF.

V is TRBV5-1 and J is TRBJ2-1; 10 bases align to TRBD2. The CDR3 has 17 amino acids. V lost 3 bases, J lost 6 bases, and 12 bases stayed unmatched. From germline, CDR1 is SGHRS and CDR2 YFSETQ. CDR3 in amino acids: CASSWTKPSGGGNEQFF. The DNA of the CDR3 is TGCGCCAGCAGCTGGACCAAACCTAGCGGGGGAGGCAATGAGCAGTTCTTC.

The chain joins TRBV3-1 (or the pseudogene TRBV3-2) to TRBJ2-1, with 7 positions matching TRBD2. Germline V gives CDR1 LGHDT, CDR2 YNNKEL (reference sequence). The CDR3 sequence is 14 residues long. V dropped 4 bases and J dropped 8; count of bases not matched to a gene: 8. The CDR3 protein is CASSPPPAGDEQFF. CDR3 nucleotide sequence: TGTGCCAGCAGCCCCCCCCCTGCGGGGGATGAGCAGTTCTTC.

The V call is TRBV4-2, the J call TRBJ1-5; D perhaps matches TRBD1 (5 bases). This CDR3 comprises 14 residues. The V gene's germline CDR1 is LGHNA and CDR2 YNFKEQ. Trimming stripped 4 bases from V and 7 bases from J, with 14 bases between. The CDR3 loop reads CASSPRSGEQPQHF. Here the CDR3 DNA reads TGTGCCAGCAGCCCTAGGTCGGGGGAACAGCCCCAGCATTTT.

Here the CDR3 DNA reads TGCGCCAGCAGCTTGGTAGGGGACAGTAATTCACCCCTCCACTTT. Amino acids: CASSLVGDSNSPLHF. This chain uses TRBV5-1 with TRBJ1-6; 7 bases map to TRBD1. Germline V gives CDR1 SGHRS, CDR2 YFSETQ. CDR3 size: 15 residues. Germline trimming cut 0 bases from V and 6 bases from J; bases unmatched to any gene: 3. Variable domain in full (rest from reference TRBV5-1 and TRBJ1-6): KAGVTQTPRYLIKTRGQQVTLSCSPISGHRSVSWYQQTPGQGLQFLFEYFSETQRNKGNFPGRFSGRQFSNSRSEMNVSTLELGDSALYLCASSLVGDSNSPLHFGNGTRLTVT.

The V and J genes are TRBV3-1 (or the pseudogene TRBV3-2) and TRBJ1-2, with a tentative D call TRBD1 (5 bases). The CDR3 length is 13 residues. The V and J ends lost 0 bases and 7 bases respectively, with 9 bases between them. Germline values: CDR1 LGHDT, CDR2 YNNKEL (reference sequence). CDR3 residues: CASSQDRRGGYTF. The CDR3 DNA sequence: TGTGCCAGCAGCCAAGATCGAAGGGGTGGCTACACCTTC.

The chain is built from TRBV30 and TRBJ1-1; D not resolved. The CDR3 has 14 residues. The germline V and J ends were trimmed by 0 bases and 5 bases, with 13 bases remaining between them. CDR1 is GTSNPN, CDR2 SVGIG, per germline (reference sequence). In DNA form, the CDR3 reads TGTGCCTGGAGTGTACGAGGGCGCGGGACTGAAGCTTTCTTT. Encoded protein: CAWSVRGRGTEAFF.

This rearrangement joins TRBV7-9 to TRBJ1-4; 8 bases line up with TRBD1. V dropped 5 bases and J dropped 8; count of bases not matched to a gene: 10. Germline V gene sequence: CDR1 SEHNR, CDR2 FQNEAQ (reference sequence). This CDR3 comprises 15 residues. CDR3 bases: TGTGCCAGCAGCCCCTTGGGCAGGGGGCCGGAAAAACTGTTTTTT. Amino acids: CASSPLGRGPEKLFF.

Here the CDR3 reads CASSLGAGSTGELFF. The CDR3 DNA sequence: TGTGCCAGCAGCTTAGGGGCAGGTAGCACCGGGGAGCTGTTTTTT. The V and J genes are TRBV7-6 and TRBJ2-2; D is uncertain. The CDR3 is 15 residues long. Germline CDR1 is SGHVS and CDR2 is FNYEAQ. The V end lost 1 base, the J end lost 4 bases, and 10 bases lay between the germline ends.

The CDR3 bases are TGTGCCAGCAGCCCAGACAGGGGGGGGTTGCTCACTGAAGCTTTCTTT. Encoded protein: CASSPDRGGLLTEAFF. J is TRBJ1-1 and V is TRBV5-4; 9 bases line up with TRBD1. The ends lost 4 bases at V and 4 bases at J; junction bases unmatched: 11. Germline CDR1 is SGHNT and CDR2 is YYREEE (reference sequence). This CDR3 comprises 16 residues.

This rearrangement joins TRBV27 to TRBJ2-3; maybe TRBD2 (5 bases). V lost 2 bases to trimming and J lost 2 bases, with 17 bases between them. In germline, CDR1 is MNHEY, CDR2 SMNVEV (reference sequence). The CDR3 contains 17 residues. CDR3 in DNA: TGTGCCAGCAGTTTAACCTCCTACGGGGAATACACAGATACGCAGTATTTT. This gives the protein CASSLTSYGEYTDTQYF.

V is TRBV7-3 and J is TRBJ1-1; D remains unclear. The CDR3 sequence is 13 residues long. Trimming removed 5 bases at V and 0 bases at J, with 7 bases between. From germline, CDR1 is SGHTA and CDR2 FQGTGA. CDR3 amino acids: CASSVDMNTEAFF. The CDR3, as DNA: TGTGCCAGCAGCGTTGACATGAACACTGAAGCTTTCTTT.

This clone was counted once. This sequence joins TRBV12-3 or TRBV12-4 and TRBJ2-5; 9 bases map to TRBD1. Losses at the gene ends were 6 bases for V and 3 bases for J; bases not matched to a gene: 2. CDR3 size: 13 residues. CDR3 nucleotide sequence: TGTGCCAGCAGCTGGACAGGGGAAGAGACCCAGTACTTC. Encoded protein: CASSWTGEETQYF.

The V and J genes are TRBV28 and TRBJ2-4, with TRBD2 as a possible D gene (5 bases). Per the germline V gene, CDR1 is MDHEN and CDR2 is SYDVKM. Between the trimmed V and J ends, which lost 3 bases and 3 bases, there was a span of 15 bases. CDR3 length: 16 residues. CDR3 nucleotide sequence: TGTGCCAGCAGTTTGCCGAGGGCTTGGGGCAAAAACATTCAGTACTTC. Residues: CASSLPRAWGKNIQYF.

The V gene is TRBV25-1, the J gene TRBJ2-2, with D hard to call. Germline CDR1 MGHDK, CDR2 SYGVNS. V was trimmed by 2 bases and J by 2 bases, leaving 9 bases between them. The CDR3 extends over 15 amino acids. This CDR3 reads CASSESLLNTGELFF. The CDR3 DNA reads TGTGCCAGCAGTGAAAGCTTACTAAACACCGGGGAGCTGTTTTTT.

The rearrangement uses TRBV15 and TRBJ1-1; the D gene is possibly TRBD1 (6 bases). Trimming stripped 3 bases from V and 1 base from J, with 12 bases between. This CDR3 region has 15 residues. Germline CDR1 LNHNV, CDR2 YYDKDF (reference sequence). The DNA for the CDR3 is TGTGCCACCAGCAGGACACAGGGTACGAACACTGAAGCTTTCTTT. This sequence encodes CATSRTQGTNTEAFF.

This clone was detected only a few times. This sequence joins TRBV10-1 and TRBJ2-7; a possible D gene is TRBD1 (5 bases). The CDR3 loop spans 14 amino acids. Trimming removed 3 bases at V and 6 bases at J, with 15 bases between. Germline CDR1 WNHNN, CDR2 SYGVQD (reference sequence). For the CDR3, the DNA is TGCGCCAGCAGTGACAGGGCTGGGTCGGGCGAGCAGTACTTC. It codes for CASSDRAGSGEQYF.

This chain connects TRBV28 to TRBJ2-7, with TRBD2 as a possible D gene (6 bases). CDR1 is MDHEN and CDR2 is SYDVKM in the germline V gene. V dropped 3 bases and J dropped 2 bases, with 14 bases sitting between them. This CDR3 contains 15 residues. DNA for the CDR3: TGTGCCAGCAGTTTGGGGGGAGCTAGTGCCTACGAGCAGTACTTC. This translates into CASSLGGASAYEQYF.

The chain carries TRBV11-2 and TRBJ1-2, with D tentatively TRBD1 (5 bases). This CDR3 spans 13 amino acids. Between the trimmed V and J ends, which lost 0 bases and 8 bases, there was a span of 10 bases. CDR1 and CDR2 from the germline V gene are SGHAT and FQNNGV. CDR3 residues: CASSLDNGGGYTF. CDR3 DNA sequence: TGTGCCAGCAGCTTAGATAACGGGGGGGGCTACACCTTC.

The V gene is TRBV6-5, the J gene TRBJ2-2; tentatively, D is TRBD1 (6 bases). This CDR3 region has 13 residues. The germline gives CDR1 MNHEY, CDR2 SVGAGI. The V end was cut by 5 bases, the J end by 5 bases, with 9 bases between. CDR3 loop: CASSRDRTGELFF. The CDR3 bases are TGTGCCAGCAGTCGCGACAGGACCGGGGAGCTGTTTTTT.

This clone was detected only a few times. V and J are TRBV19 and TRBJ2-7; TRBD2 might be the D (6 bases). Looked up from germline, CDR1 is LNHDA and CDR2 is SQIVND (reference sequence). This CDR3 contains 15 residues. Trimming shortened V by 1 base and J by 2 bases, and 12 bases separated the two germline ends. In DNA form, the CDR3 reads TGTGCCAGTAGTATAGGCGGGGACCCAACCTACGAGCAGTACTTC. Its protein product is CASSIGGDPTYEQYF.

The chain links TRBV2 to TRBJ2-5, with TRBD2 matching over 8 bases. V was pared by 4 bases and J by 2 bases, with 6 bases of the junction left unmatched. The CDR3 sequence is 15 residues long. Germline-derived CDR1 and CDR2 are SNHLY and FYNNEI. DNA of the CDR3: TGTGCCAGCAGTGGGCTTACTAGCGGTCAAGAGACCCAGTACTTC. It specifies CASSGLTSGQETQYF.

The rearrangement joins TRBV2 to TRBJ2-7; 7 nucleotides agree with TRBD2. J was trimmed by 2 bases and V by 6 bases; bases with no gene match: 7. Germline V gene data show CDR1 as SNHLY and CDR2 as FYNNEI. The CDR3 is made up of 14 amino acids. CDR3 in DNA: TGTGCCAGCAGCCGGGGACTACCCCCCTACGAGCAGTACTTC. Residues: CASSRGLPPYEQYF.

For the CDR3, the DNA is TGTGCCATCAGTGAGTCCGCCCCACCCCTAAATGAGCAGTTCTTC. It codes for CAISESAPPLNEQFF. The chain uses TRBV10-3 and TRBJ2-1; D remains ambiguous. Looked up from germline, CDR1 is ENHRY and CDR2 is SYGVKD. The V end was cut by 0 bases, the J end by 7 bases, with 13 bases between. The CDR3 has 15 residues.

This chain links TRBV7-8 with TRBJ2-3; no clear D gene. This CDR3 has 12 residues. Trimming took 3 bases from V and 2 from J, leaving 3 bases between them. Looked up from germline, CDR1 is SGHVS and CDR2 is FQNEAQ. The CDR3 loop is CASSFNTDTQYF. In nucleotides, the CDR3 is TGTGCCAGCAGCTTTAACACAGATACGCAGTATTTT.

The chain is built from TRBV6-1 and TRBJ1-2, with 7 bases aligning to TRBD1. With 3 bases clipped from V and 3 bases from J, the junction kept 7 bases outside the gene matches. Germline V gene sequence: CDR1 MNHNS, CDR2 SASEGT. CDR3 length: 15 amino acids. CDR3 sequence reads: CASSEIGQVYYGYTF. The DNA for the CDR3 is TGTGCCAGCAGTGAGATTGGACAGGTTTACTATGGCTACACCTTC.